These 5 T cell receptor beta chains were sequenced from one sample in a study of CD8 T cells in Susac syndrome. It was with random hexamers that roughly 0.45 to 1 ug RNA was reverse transcribed. TCRdb passed the immunoSEQ multiplex PCR reads through MiXCR, listing each CDR3 protein once. Of around 70,000 distinct CDR3 sequences in the sample, about 94% were seen once. Specimen: CD8+ T cells from PBMCs. The receptors were gathered from a human donor with multiple sclerosis.

CDR3 nucleotides: TGTGCCAGCAGCTCTAGCGGGGGGTACAATGAGCAGTTCTTC. It codes for CASSSSGGYNEQFF. The chain employs TRBV7-6 and TRBJ2-1; 11 bases agree with TRBD2. The CDR3 extends over 14 amino acids. Germline CDR1 reads SGHVS; CDR2 reads FNYEAQ. The V and J ends lost 4 bases and 4 bases, in that order; junction bases with no gene match: 0.

This chain uses TRBV19 with TRBJ2-5, with D unclear. CDR1 and CDR2 from the germline V gene are LNHDA and SQIVND (reference sequence). CDR3 length equals 12 residues. The germline V and J ends were trimmed by 8 bases and 3 bases, with 10 bases remaining between them. CDR3 loop: CASRTGEETQYF. The CDR3 nucleotides are TGTGCCAGTCGGACGGGCGAAGAGACCCAGTACTTC.

The chain joins TRBV9 to TRBJ2-7; 12 nucleotides agree with TRBD2. Germline CDR1 reads SGDLS; CDR2 reads YYNGEE. J gave up 2 bases and V 6 bases, and 12 bases lay outside the gene matches. This CDR3 has 17 residues. In DNA, the CDR3 is TGTGCCAGCAAGGGACTAGCGGGCGGCCAATCGACCTACGAGCAGTACTTC. Encoded protein: CASKGLAGGQSTYEQYF.

The rearrangement links TRBV24-1 to TRBJ1-2; the D gene is possibly TRBD1 (5 bases). From germline, CDR1 is KGHDR and CDR2 SFDVKD. The CDR3 runs to 13 residues. V was cut by 5 bases and J by 8 bases, with 14 bases left in between. In DNA form, the CDR3 reads TGTGCCACCAGTGGAGCAGGGCAAAACGGCTACACCTTC. Its protein product is CATSGAGQNGYTF.

V and J are TRBV19 and TRBJ2-7; TRBD1 matches at 11 bases. The junction had 7 bases not matched to a gene; V was cut back by 5 bases and J by 7 bases. The CDR3 contains 14 residues. Germline loops: CDR1 LNHDA, CDR2 SQIVND (reference sequence). The CDR3 DNA sequence: TGTGCCAGTAGTCCCGGACAGGGGGCCGAAGAGCAGTACTTC. As protein: CASSPGQGAEEQYF.